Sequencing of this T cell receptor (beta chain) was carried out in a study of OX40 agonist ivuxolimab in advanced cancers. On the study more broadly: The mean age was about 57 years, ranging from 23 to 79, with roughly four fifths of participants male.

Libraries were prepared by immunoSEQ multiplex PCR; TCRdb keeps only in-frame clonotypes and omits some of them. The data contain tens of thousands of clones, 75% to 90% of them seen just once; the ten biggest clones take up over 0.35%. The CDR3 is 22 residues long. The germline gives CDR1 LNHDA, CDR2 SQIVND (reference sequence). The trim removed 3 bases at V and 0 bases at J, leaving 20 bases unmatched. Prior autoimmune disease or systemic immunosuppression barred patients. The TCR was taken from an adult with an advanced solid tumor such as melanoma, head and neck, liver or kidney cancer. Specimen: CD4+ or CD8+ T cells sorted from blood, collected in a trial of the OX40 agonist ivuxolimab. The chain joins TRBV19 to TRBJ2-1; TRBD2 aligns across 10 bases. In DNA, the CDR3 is TGTGCCAGTAGTATGAGGTCGTCCGGGACTAGCGTCACCATAAGCTCCTACAATGAGCAGTTCTTC. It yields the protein CASSMRSSGTSVTISSYNEQFF.